This is a list of T cell receptor beta chains from one sample in a study of PD-1 blockade in mismatch repair-deficient tumors. The antigens of these receptors remain unknown. Produced via immunoSEQ multiplex PCR; TCRdb's table is partial and in-frame only. The profile shows about 14,000 clones, about 86% of them singletons. The material was cells cultured in vitro, obtained from a patient treated with pembrolizumab. The origin of the receptors is an adult with mismatch repair-deficient cancer. CDR3s include the opening cysteine and the closing phenylalanine or tryptophan. The D gene is left open where the match is weak. Clone size, where shown, is once, few, many, or a class for clones that have expanded.

D gene	clone size	V gene	J gene	CDR3 DNA	CDR3 protein
.	.	TRBV6-5	TRBJ2-1	TGTGCCAGCAGCAACAGACAACCCTACAATGAGCAGTTCTTC	CASSNRQPYNEQFF
.	.	TRBV18	TRBJ1-1	TGTGCCAGCTCATCACCGGGAGGTGAAGCTTTCTTT	CASSSPGGEAFF
.	.	TRBV28	TRBJ2-7	TGTGCCAGCAGTTTAGAAGGGAGTTACTACGAGCAGTACTTC	CASSLEGSYYEQYF
.	.	TRBV27	TRBJ2-1	TGTGCCAGCAGTTTATCCCACAGGTCTCCCTACAATGAGCAGTTCTTC	CASSLSHRSPYNEQFF
TRBD2	.	TRBV6-6	TRBJ2-3	TGTGCCAGCGGAGCCCGATCTAGCGGAAGCACAGATACGCAGTATTTT	CASGARSSGSTDTQYF
.	.	TRBV29-1	TRBJ1-1	TGCAGCGTTGACGGATTGGGCAGGGAAGCTTTCTTT	CSVDGLGREAFF
TRBD2	.	TRBV2	TRBJ2-3	TGTGCCAGCAGTGAATATGGTAGCGGGAGAGGTAATACGCAGTATTTT	CASSEYGSGRGNTQYF
TRBD2	.	TRBV5-1	TRBJ2-5	TGCGCCAGCAGCTTCGGGGTACTAGCGGGAGGATCTACGGAGACCCAGTACTTC	CASSFGVLAGGSTETQYF
TRBD2	.	TRBV5-1	TRBJ2-7	TGCGCCAGCAGCTTGGTAGCGGGATCCTACGAGCAGTACTTC	CASSLVAGSYEQYF
.	.	TRBV2	TRBJ2-4	TGTGCCAGCAGTGGGGATGGGGGGTTGGTGGCCAAAAACATTCAGTACTTC	CASSGDGGLVAKNIQYF
TRBD2	few	TRBV11-3	TRBJ2-1	TGTGCCAGCAGCTCTTGGACTAGCAGATCAGAAATCAATGAGCAGTTCTTC	CASSSWTSRSEINEQFF
TRBD1	.	TRBV5-6	TRBJ1-3	TGTGCCAGCAGCTTGATCGGACAGGGTCCCGGAAACACCATATATTTT	CASSLIGQGPGNTIYF
.	.	TRBV6-1	TRBJ1-1	TGTGCCAGCAGTGCTGATGGGTTCGGCACTGAAGCTTTCTTT	CASSADGFGTEAFF
.	.	TRBV6-5	TRBJ1-4	TGTGCCACCCTACAATCCTCCTTCGAAAAACTGTTTTTT	CATLQSSFEKLFF
TRBD2	.	TRBV27	TRBJ2-5	TGTGCCAGCCACGGACTAGCGGGGCTAGAGACCCAGTACTTC	CASHGLAGLETQYF
TRBD1	.	TRBV6-4	TRBJ1-1	TGTGCCAGCAGAAGGACAGGGGGGTCGGACACTGAAGCTTTCTTT	CASRRTGGSDTEAFF
.	.	TRBV4-2	TRBJ2-5	TGTGCCAGCAGCCAAGATCTAGGCGCAGGGCAAGAGACCCAGTACTTC	CASSQDLGAGQETQYF
TRBD1	once	TRBV27	TRBJ1-4	TGTGCCAGCAGTTTATCAGGGACAGGGACTCGGGAAAAACTGTTTTTT	CASSLSGTGTREKLFF
.	.	TRBV9	TRBJ1-5	TGTGCCAGCAGCACACAGGGTTTTCAGCCCCAGCATTTT	CASSTQGFQPQHF
.	once	TRBV7-9	TRBJ1-4	TGTGCCAGCAGCTTATATAGCCAGGGAGGAGGCACACTGTTTTTT	CASSLYSQGGGTLFF
.	.	TRBV13	TRBJ2-1	TGTGCCAGCAGCCTCCTCAGGGCGACGGGGAATGAGCAGTTCTTC	CASSLLRATGNEQFF
.	.	TRBV2	TRBJ2-5	TGTGCCAGCAGTGTCATGGCGGGCGGTCAAGAGACCCAGTACTTC	CASSVMAGGQETQYF
.	.	TRBV6-5	TRBJ1-3	TGTGCCAGCAGTTCCAGACAGGCCGGTGGAAACACCATATATTTT	CASSSRQAGGNTIYF
TRBD2	.	TRBV11-2	TRBJ2-1	TGTGCCAGCAGCTCCGGGACTAGCGGGTCCCGGGGCAATGAGCAGTTCTTC	CASSSGTSGSRGNEQFF
.	.	TRBV6-1	TRBJ1-5	TGTGCCAGCAGCTGGAGCGCAGGGGGCAATCAGCCCCAGCATTTT	CASSWSAGGNQPQHF
.	once	TRBV19	TRBJ2-7	TGTGCCAGTACCCCCGTGATCGGGCACTACGAGCAGTACTTC	CASTPVIGHYEQYF
.	.	TRBV5-5	TRBJ1-5	TGTGCCAGCAGCCCTACAAATAGCAATCAGCCCCAGCATTTT	CASSPTNSNQPQHF
.	once	TRBV9	TRBJ1-2	TGTGCCAGCAGCGTAGCTACGACACCTATTGGCTACACCTTC	CASSVATTPIGYTF
.	.	TRBV20-1	TRBJ2-1	TGCAGTGCTGGTAAGGATGAGCAGTTCTTC	CSAGKDEQFF
.	.	TRBV18	TRBJ2-7	TGTGCCAGCTCAACCGGTTCAACAGCCTACGAGCAGTACTTC	CASSTGSTAYEQYF
TRBD1	.	TRBV6-5	TRBJ2-7	TGTGCCAGCAGTTCCGGGACAGGGGGGCACGAGCAGTACTTC	CASSSGTGGHEQYF
.	.	TRBV5-1	TRBJ2-3	TGCGCCAGCAGCTTGAACCCAACAGATACGCAGTATTTT	CASSLNPTDTQYF
TRBD2	.	TRBV5-8	TRBJ2-3	TGTGCCAGCAGCTTGGCCCGGAGCGGGAGGGCCTTTAGCACAGATACGCAGTATTTT	CASSLARSGRAFSTDTQYF
.	few	TRBV13	TRBJ2-6	TGTGCCAGCAGCGGGGGACTGGGGAGCTCTGGGGCCAACGTCCTGACTTTC	CASSGGLGSSGANVLTF
TRBD2	.	TRBV7-2	TRBJ2-1	TGTGCCAGCAGCTTACAGCCCCCTAGACTAGCGGGAGAATACAATGAGCAGTTCTTC	CASSLQPPRLAGEYNEQFF
.	.	TRBV7-8	TRBJ1-6	TGTGCCAGCAGCCCAGGGGATCCCCGGAGACGGGACAATTCACCCCTCCACTTT	CASSPGDPRRRDNSPLHF
TRBD2	.	TRBV6-4	TRBJ2-1	TGTGCCAGCAGTTCCCCTCGGGGACTAGCGGGAGAAAATGAGCAGTTCTTC	CASSSPRGLAGENEQFF
TRBD1	few	TRBV10-2	TRBJ1-1	TGCGCCAGCAGACCGGGACAGGGGTTTTCTGAAGCTTTCTTT	CASRPGQGFSEAFF
.	.	TRBV19	TRBJ1-1	TGTGCCAGTAGTATTTTCCTACCGAACACTGAAGCTTTCTTT	CASSIFLPNTEAFF
.	few	TRBV27	TRBJ1-2	TGTGCCAGCAGCTCGCTCGGGGCGAAGAACTATGGCTACACCTTC	CASSSLGAKNYGYTF
.	.	TRBV4-1	TRBJ1-1	TGCGCCAGCAGCGACGGAACAGATTTAGTAACTGAAGCTTTCTTT	CASSDGTDLVTEAFF